This passage covers 18 T cell receptor beta chains from one sample sequenced in a study of blood T cell repertoires in COVID-19. The repertoire was sequenced with immunoSEQ multiplex PCR; TCRdb's copy has only in-frame clones and lacks some. The table has about 51,000 clones, 91% seen once; the top ten hold 3.1%. Sequenced: peripheral blood. All receptors derive from a man between 45 and 60 years old with acute or convalescent COVID-19.

The rearrangement links TRBV15 to TRBJ1-4; the D gene is possibly TRBD1 (6 bases). Trimming stripped 0 bases from V and 8 bases from J, with 7 bases between. The CDR3 length is 13 residues. The germline V gene encodes CDR1 LNHNV and CDR2 YYDKDF (reference sequence). In nucleotides, the CDR3 is TGTGCCACCAGCAGAGAACAGGGAGAAAAACTGTTTTTT. This translates into CATSREQGEKLFF.

The J gene is TRBJ2-3, the V gene TRBV30; TRBD2 matches at 9 bases. Germline CDR1 and CDR2: GTSNPN and SVGIG (reference sequence). V was clipped by 4 bases and J by 0 bases; unmatched bases: 8. This CDR3 region has 16 residues. DNA of the CDR3: TGTGCCTGGAATCGCGGGGGGGCCGCTAGCACAGATACGCAGTATTTT. Translated: CAWNRGGAASTDTQYF.

V is TRBV6-5 and J is TRBJ2-7, with 7 bases identical to TRBD1. J was trimmed by 3 bases and V by 4 bases; bases with no gene match: 6. CDR3 length: 14 amino acids. CDR1 is MNHEY and CDR2 is SVGAGI in the germline V gene. The CDR3 bases are TGTGCCAGCAGTTGGGACAGAATGAACTACGAGCAGTACTTC. Translation: CASSWDRMNYEQYF.

This chain connects TRBV5-5 to TRBJ1-2; a weak D match, TRBD1 (6 bases). This CDR3 region has 15 residues. Germline CDR1 is SGHKS and CDR2 is YYEKEE (reference sequence). V lost 0 bases and J lost 2, with 11 bases in between. The DNA for the CDR3 is TGTGCCAGCAGCTTGGGGCCCGGACAGAACTATGGCTACACCTTC. Protein product: CASSLGPGQNYGYTF.

The rearrangement uses TRBV3-1 (or the pseudogene TRBV3-2) and TRBJ2-3; 7 nucleotides line up with TRBD1. The ends lost 8 bases at V and 4 bases at J; junction bases unmatched: 9. Germline CDR1 LGHDT, CDR2 YNNKEL (reference sequence). The CDR3 is made up of 14 amino acids. DNA of the CDR3: TGTGCCAGCGATAATAGGGGGCGCGCAGATACGCAGTATTTT. Its translation: CASDNRGRADTQYF.

The chain uses TRBV30 and TRBJ2-1; D may be TRBD1 (6 bases). V was trimmed by 4 bases and J by 6 bases, leaving 22 bases between them. The CDR3 contains 16 residues. CDR1 is GTSNPN, CDR2 SVGIG, per germline (reference sequence). The CDR3 DNA sequence: TGTGCCTGGAAAAAGGGAGCAGGGGCAATGGGCAATGAGCAGTTCTTC. Its translation: CAWKKGAGAMGNEQFF.

V and J are TRBV5-5 and TRBJ1-2, with 8 positions matching TRBD1. Germline loops: CDR1 SGHKS, CDR2 YYEKEE (reference sequence). With 2 bases clipped from V and 4 bases from J, the junction kept 7 bases outside the gene matches. The CDR3 covers 15 residues. The CDR3 region is CASSFSGQETYGYTF. The CDR3 region has the DNA TGTGCCAGCAGCTTTTCGGGACAGGAAACCTATGGCTACACCTTC.

This sequence joins TRBV29-1 and TRBJ2-3, with 10 bases that match TRBD2. Germline trimming cut 4 bases from V and 4 bases from J; bases unmatched to any gene: 26. The CDR3 runs to 21 residues. Germline V lookup: CDR1 SQVTM, CDR2 ANQGSEA. The CDR3 loop is CSVVKDRRAGGKRVGADTQYF. In nucleotides, the CDR3 is TGCAGCGTTGTTAAGGACAGAAGAGCGGGGGGGAAGCGTGTGGGAGCAGATACGCAGTATTTT.

V and J are TRBV11-3 and TRBJ1-2; TRBD1 matches 7 bases. The length of the CDR3 is 14 residues. V shed 7 bases and J 3 bases; nucleotides not matched to a gene: 8. The germline V gene encodes CDR1 SGHNT and CDR2 YENEEA. CDR3 in DNA: TGTGCCAGCACGGTAATCGGGACAGACTATGGCTACACCTTC. It is translated as CASTVIGTDYGYTF.

The chain recombines TRBV30 with TRBJ1-2; unclear D gene. Trimming cost V 2 bases and J 8 bases, with 9 bases left between them. Germline V gene lookup returns CDR1 GTSNPN and CDR2 SVGIG (reference sequence). This CDR3 comprises 11 residues. CDR3 residues: CAWSPVRGYTF. The CDR3 region has the DNA TGTGCCTGGAGTCCTGTCCGGGGCTACACCTTC.

A few counts support this clone. This sequence joins TRBV6-4 and TRBJ1-1, with D maybe TRBD1 (5 bases). Germline V gene lookup returns CDR1 MRHNA and CDR2 SNTAGT. The CDR3 loop spans 13 amino acids. Trimming took off 6 bases at V and 1 base at J, with 9 bases between the two ends. CDR3 region: CASSREGNTEAFF. The DNA of the CDR3 is TGTGCCAGCAGCAGGGAGGGGAACACTGAAGCTTTCTTT.

The rearrangement links TRBV4-1 to TRBJ2-2; TRBD2 might be the D (7 bases). Trimming shortened V by 1 base and J by 2 bases, and 11 bases separated the two germline ends. In germline, CDR1 is MGHRA, CDR2 YSYEKL. CDR3 length equals 16 residues. The CDR3 nucleotides read TGCGCCAGCAGCCAAGTGGGGGGGCTTAACACCGGGGAGCTGTTTTTT. Amino acids: CASSQVGGLNTGELFF.

This clone was counted once. J is TRBJ1-1 and V is TRBV28; tentative D call: TRBD1 (5 bases). CDR1 MDHEN and CDR2 SYDVKM come from the germline V gene. The CDR3 sequence is 16 residues long. Trimming removed 4 bases from V and 4 bases from J, with 19 bases in between. CDR3 nucleotide sequence: TGTGCCAGCAGTTCCTTACAGGCCCTCAAAGGCACTGAAGCTTTCTTT. Its translation is CASSSLQALKGTEAFF.

V is TRBV7-8 and J is TRBJ2-7, with TRBD2 matching over 7 bases. The germline V gene has CDR1 SGHVS and CDR2 FQNEAQ. The junction had 12 bases not matched to a gene; V was cut back by 1 base and J by 6 bases. CDR3 length equals 16 residues. CDR3 sequence (DNA): TGTGCCAGCAGCTTAGGATTGGCGGGGGTTTCTACCGAGCAGTACTTC. As protein: CASSLGLAGVSTEQYF.

For the CDR3, the DNA is TGCAGTGCTAGAGGCCGGGACAGCGCCTTCTTC. It specifies CSARGRDSAFF. This chain connects TRBV20-1 to TRBJ2-1; 7 nucleotides match TRBD1. The CDR3 spans 11 residues. J gave up 16 bases and V 1 base, and 7 bases lay outside the gene matches. The germline V gene has CDR1 DFQATT and CDR2 SNEGSKA (reference sequence).

This rearrangement joins TRBV19 to TRBJ2-2; the match to TRBD1 covers 7 bases. The CDR3 runs 15 residues. The V gene's germline CDR1 is LNHDA and CDR2 SQIVND (reference sequence). The V gene end was trimmed by 7 bases and the J gene end by 5 bases; junction bases not matched to a gene: 10. The CDR3 bases are TGTGCCAGTACCCCCGGGACAGATACAACCGGGGAGCTGTTTTTT. Translation: CASTPGTDTTGELFF. The full variable domain, rest sourced from reference TRBV19 and TRBJ2-2, is DGGITQSPKYLFRKEGQNVTLSCEQNLNHDAMYWYRQDPGQGLRLIYYSQIVNDFQKGDIAEGYSVSREKKESFPLTVTSAQKNPTAFYLCASTPGTDTTGELFFGEGSRLTVL.

This chain connects TRBV11-2 to TRBJ1-4; 9 positions match TRBD1. This CDR3 region has 13 residues. The V segment lost 7 bases and the J segment 11 bases; nucleotides outside the gene matches: 8. Germline V lookup: CDR1 SGHAT, CDR2 FQNNGV. The CDR3 bases are TGTGCCAGCAACTCCGACAGGGGGGAGAAACTGTTTTTT. Translating it yields CASNSDRGEKLFF.

The chain uses TRBV5-1 and TRBJ2-7; 8 bases agree with TRBD1. CDR3 length: 15 amino acids. Germline V lookup: CDR1 SGHRS, CDR2 YFSETQ. V lost 2 bases and J lost 3; bases outside the gene matches: 7. In DNA, the CDR3 is TGCGCCAGCAGCTTCTCGGGACAGGCGTTCTACGAGCAGTACTTC. As protein: CASSFSGQAFYEQYF. The variable domain in full, completed from reference TRBV5-1 and TRBJ2-7, reads KAGVTQTPRYLIKTRGQQVTLSCSPISGHRSVSWYQQTPGQGLQFLFEYFSETQRNKGNFPGRFSGRQFSNSRSEMNVSTLELGDSALYLCASSFSGQAFYEQYFGPGTRLTVT.